This entry describes one TCR beta chain. This clone was seen many times. The specificity of this receptor is unknown. Base qualities are missing; no much larger clone stands one base away. This entry is derived from a study of cytomegalovirus exposure and HLA in healthy donors (dated by TCRdb to about 2017). Background on the whole study: According to an earlier analysis of a few hundred of the donors, about 180 million T cells yielded 117 million unique TCR beta sequences and roughly 280 Gb of sequence data. Approximately 330 gigabases of sequencing data and approximately 92 million unique TCR sequences made up an early release that covered about 640 HLA-typed donors. Of the 350 to 450 genotyped donors, roughly 76% were placed in the genetic ancestry cluster associated with self-reported Caucasian donors. The study aimed to test whether cataloging public T cell receptors could reveal signatures of past pathogen exposure. The study profiled the T cell repertoires of about 640 subjects by immunosequencing and related them to cytomegalovirus serostatus. In addition to the first cohort of 500 to 850 subjects, a separate validation cohort of about 120 different subjects was used. High-throughput TCR immunosequencing, statistical association of individual TCRs with disease status, and machine learning were combined to predict cytomegalovirus infection status. A later analysis re-examined previously published TCR beta repertoires from roughly 720 donors and added high-resolution HLA genotyping to investigate patterns of TCR occurrence. Rather than using new phenotypic data, the later analysis identified candidate immune exposures from TCR beta sequences and from how often those sequences occurred across donors. An earlier analysis of some 500 of the donors applied high-throughput TCR beta sequencing to assess whether each TCR beta V gene segment acted as functional or pseudogenic. Donor age, sex, ethnicity and CMV serostatus were collected together with the repertoire data. Genome-wide SNP genotypes for about 65% of the roughly 670 donors were used in a later genetic analysis, which treated that subset as a discovery cohort. All discovery cohort repertoires had been generated on a single sequencing platform. Class I and class II HLA loci were covered by the typing at four-digit resolution. The number of donors typed differed by locus, with 629-630 for A, B, C, DRB1 and DQB1, over 500 for DQA1, approximately 580 for DPA1, and around 450 for DPB1. About five DR-DQ haplotypes were handled as single units for association and clustering because linkage in the cohort was strong. Among about 390 genotyped donors of the cohort, an average of approximately 230,000 unique TCR beta nucleotide sequences were sequenced per donor, roughly 20% of them non-productive. Overall study outcomes, separate from this receptor: In an earlier analysis of about 550 of the donors, most TCR beta V segments were observed in productive rearrangements about 87% or about 30% of the time, broadly matching IMGT annotations. Cytomegalovirus status was reported to be diagnosed by the classifier with high specificity and sensitivity in both the original and validation cohorts. A cluster of highly shared sequence variants was judged likely to be a technical artifact of the sequencing pipeline. Strong co-occurrence of HLA alleles, especially DR and DQ, made assigning TCR associations to individual alleles difficult. Most TCR sequences were observed very rarely across donors, whereas some public TCRs were present in many individuals. The authors suggested that the approach could potentially be extended to other disease states and immunological phenotypes. Immune exposure information for the cohort was limited to CMV serostatus. Several of the top co-occurrence clusters appeared to be linked to parvovirus B19, influenza, CMV and Epstein-Barr virus, according to a later analysis. HLA typing was unavailable for some donors at each locus, so association tests used only the typed subset. The presence/absence analyses assumed that sequencing depth was roughly uniform across donors, and that assumption may not be true. In a later analysis, HLA-associated TCR beta chains showed more clonal expansion and lower generation probabilities than non-associated chains that were equally common. A later genetic analysis associated a missense DCLRE1C variant with V-gene and J-gene trimming of TCR beta chains, and an independent cohort replicated the association. A further reported finding was that TCR beta sequences accurately predicted the HLA-A and HLA-B alleles for most subjects in the first cohort. The 87-base-pair reads could not distinguish some IMGT-functional V segments, including TRBV6-2 and TRBV6-3, so those segments were excluded. A later analysis found that TCR association rates varied across HLA loci, with DRB1 alleles showing the most associated TCRs and HLA-C alleles the fewest. According to a later analysis, most CMV-associated TCR beta chains appeared to be HLA-restricted, and the HLA associations seemed to be driven largely by CMV exposure. A few of the identified cytomegalovirus-associated TCR beta chains were confirmed in vitro to be specific for cytomegalovirus antigens. The cohort was sequenced for TCR beta chains only, and without alpha or paired-chain data the features that could be detected were limited. Linkage disequilibrium might explain the correlated functional status among segregating V segments, but an unknown experimental factor could not be ruled out. A later analysis associated about 17,000 TCR beta sequences with specific HLA alleles at a false discovery rate of 0.05. A later genetic analysis reported fewer N-insertions in productive TCRs among donors in an Asian-associated ancestry cluster than the roughly 620-donor mean. The study gave a list of some 150 TCR beta chains associated with cytomegalovirus. The earlier analysis of some 540 of the donors excluded 15 to 20 rarely observed V segments, including chromosome 9 orphons, because counts were too low.

The CDR3 starts with the cysteine, ends with the phenylalanine, and has 15 residues. The only DNA kept is the CDR3, 45 bases in frame from the first base. The germline V gene (reference sequence) specifies GTSNPN as CDR1 and SVGIG as CDR2. V loses 0 bases of germline sequence and J loses 3 bases, and the interval between the two ends is 12 bases. The cohort was made up of hundreds of healthy bone marrow donors. At the time of sampling, every cohort member was nominally healthy, though immune exposures that went unrecorded were likely present. The donor was CMV seronegative and was included in the group of several hundred seronegative cohort members. Every donor gave a peripheral blood sample, and the peripheral blood mononuclear cells from that sample were used for TCR beta sequencing. The Qiagen DNeasy Blood Extraction Kit was used to extract genomic DNA from the blood cell samples. Library prep was done by the immunoSEQ multiplex PCR assay. For the multiplex PCR, a mixture combining 60 forward primers for TCR Vbeta segments and 13 reverse primers for TCR Jbeta segments was used. The CDR3 region of rearranged TCR beta genes was amplified from genomic DNA with a multiplex PCR assay. The amplified TCR beta libraries were sequenced on the Illumina HiSeq System as 87-base-pair reads. As for the original processing: In a later analysis, 80 million or so unique TCR beta chains were counted across the roughly 700 repertoires, and some 10 million of these chains were shared by at least two donors. To remove PCR and sequencing errors, raw reads were error-corrected and collapsed into unique sequences using a nearest-neighbor algorithm that merged closely related sequences. V, D and J gene segments were assigned by aligning CDR3 sequences to IMGT reference sequences. For a sequence to be retained, a match of at least six nucleotides to both a V gene segment and a J gene segment was required. Rearrangements were called productive when the CDR3 lacked stop codons and stayed in frame with V and J; all others were non-productive. Following IMGT convention, CDR3 was defined as the stretch from the second conserved V-encoded cysteine up to the conserved J-encoded phenylalanine. In an earlier analysis of around 570 of the donors, sequences lacking an unambiguous match to a single V gene segment were excluded. An earlier analysis of approximately 590 of the donors classified V segments as functional when productive rearrangements were above 56.7% and as segregating when the standard deviation between donors was above 5%. A statistical classification framework was built to diagnose cytomegalovirus status from the catalog of TCR beta chain sequences. In a later analysis, V and J genes were assigned by comparing TCR nucleotide sequences against IMGT/GENE-DB human TR gene sequences. In a later analysis, CDR3 sequences and most-parsimonious VDJ recombination scenarios were assigned using the TCRdist pipeline. In a later analysis, every TCR beta chain was defined by the combination of its CDR3 amino acid sequence and its V-gene family, and reads without a unique V-gene family were dropped. A later analysis removed 592 highly shared, low-generation-probability nucleotide sequences to deal with suspected cross-contamination and a sequencing artifact. In a later analysis, a clonal expansion index for each public chain was calculated from normalized within-repertoire ranks of inferred template counts. A later analysis computed generation probabilities with a VDJ recombination model fitted to out-of-frame rearrangements, and checked the results against IGoR. A later analysis scored TCR-TCR, TCR-HLA and TCR-CMV co-occurrence with hypergeometric tests, applying a repertoire-size bias correction to TCR pairs. In a later analysis, false discovery rates were estimated by permuting HLA or CMV assignments 20 times. In a later analysis, co-occurring TCRs were grouped using DBSCAN, with TCRdist sequence similarity added in when clustering inside HLA-allele-positive subsets. Repertoires with fewer than 30,000 or more than 120,000 public chains were left out of co-occurrence clustering, as were about 5 repertoires with anomalous nucleotide sharing. Not all clones reach the TCRdb copy of this immuneACCESS table, which keeps in-frame sequences only. Checked studies attribute under half of the gap to unresolved V genes and leave the rest unexplained. V and J calls and clone size follow that table, whereas D and trimming were derived from the DNA. This sample has fewer than 150,000 clones in its table, and roughly 80% of those were observed once. Approximately 2.1% of the sample comes from the top ten.

Sequenced material: PBMCs. This TCR derives from a man younger than 45 in good health and CMV-seronegative. The receptor chain draws on TRBV30 and TRBJ1-5; 5 matching bases give a weak D call of TRBD1. This receptor has the CDR3 CAWSVKGFNNQPQHF. The nucleotide sequence is TGTGCCTGGAGTGTAAAGGGGTTTAACAATCAGCCCCAGCATTTT.